This T cell receptor (beta chain) was sequenced during a study of cytomegalovirus exposure and HLA in healthy donors. Study overall: For the approximately 430 genotyped donors, over 80% fell within the Caucasian-associated ancestry cluster.

In the case of this clone: Its antigen is unidentified.

General study findings and limits: One later analysis reportedly identified an Asian-associated ancestry cluster that showed fewer N-insertions than the approximately 700-donor mean.

The study ran its PCR with 60 Vbeta and 13 Jbeta primers. TCRdb's table, derived via immunoSEQ multiplex PCR, lists solely in-frame clones and lacks some. The sample has fewer than 90,000 clones, over 60% seen once. The source of this sequence is a man aged 40-49 years in good health and CMV-seropositive. Sequenced input: PBMCs.

The CDR3 loop reads CASSSRGAETQYF. CDR3 nucleotide sequence: TGTGCCAGCAGCTCCCGGGGGGCGGAGACCCAGTACTTC. The V and J genes are TRBV7-9 and TRBJ2-5; perhaps TRBD2 as D (7 bases). This CDR3 has 13 residues. From germline, CDR1 is SEHNR and CDR2 FQNEAQ (reference sequence). V was shortened by 4 bases and J by 5 bases, with 11 bases between the two germline ends.